A single sample gave rise to the 6 T cell receptor beta chains below, sequenced in a study of blood T cells in healthy people across ages. Primers used in a second PCR of roughly 6 to 12 cycles were a sample-barcoded 5' primer and a J-beta primer mix. TCRdb passed the 5' RACE reads through MiXCR, listing each CDR3 protein once. This sample has hundreds of thousands of distinct CDR3 sequences, with roughly 44% found just once. Sequencing input: blood. Receptor source: a man in his fifties or sixties in good health.

Many counts were recorded for this clonotype. CDR3 loop: CASSPGENTEAFF. The CDR3, as DNA: TGTGCCAGCAGCCCCGGGGAGAACACTGAAGCTTTCTTT. J is TRBJ1-1 and V is TRBV6-5; D is unresolved. CDR1 is MNHEY and CDR2 is SVGAGI in the germline V gene. This CDR3 has 13 residues. V dropped 6 bases and J dropped 1 base, with 9 bases sitting between them.

This clonotype has just a few counts. The genes are TRBV10-3 and TRBJ2-1, with TRBD1 matching over 11 bases. Germline loops: CDR1 ENHRY, CDR2 SYGVKD. This CDR3 is 19 amino acids long. V shed 6 bases and J 6 bases; nucleotides not matched to a gene: 19. The CDR3 loop is CAISGKSPGTGGRSNEQFF. The CDR3 DNA reads TGTGCCATCAGCGGAAAAAGTCCCGGGACAGGGGGACGTAGCAATGAGCAGTTCTTC.

This clonotype has more than one count but fewer than ten. The rearrangement links TRBV7-2 to TRBJ2-7, with TRBD1 identical over 8 bases. From germline, CDR1 is SGHTA and CDR2 FQGNSA. CDR3 size: 15 residues. The ends lost 4 bases at V and 3 bases at J; junction bases unmatched: 8. Here the CDR3 reads CASSSSGQAHYEQYF. The CDR3 DNA follows: TGTGCCAGCAGCTCGTCGGGACAGGCACACTACGAGCAGTACTTC.

Many counts were recorded for this clonotype. The CDR3, as DNA: TGTGCCAGCAGCCAAGAACTTAAAGGGACCCAGTACTTC. Protein product: CASSQELKGTQYF. The chain is built from TRBV3-1 and TRBJ2-5, with no clear D. Germline values: CDR1 LGHDT, CDR2 YNNKEL (reference sequence). Trimming left V 0 bases short and J 7 bases short, with 9 bases between. The CDR3 extends over 13 amino acids.

The V gene is TRBV11-2, the J gene TRBJ2-3; TRBD1 or TRBD2 may be the D gene (6 bases each). The V gene lost 0 bases and the J gene lost 3 bases, with 13 bases spanning the gap. CDR1 and CDR2 (germline): SGHAT, FQNNGV. The CDR3 runs 16 residues. The chain's CDR3 is CASSLETGARTDTQYF. The CDR3 coding sequence is TGTGCCAGCAGCTTAGAAACGGGGGCCCGAACAGATACGCAGTATTTT.

This chain joins TRBV20-1 and TRBJ2-6, with D unclear. V shed 5 bases and J shed 2 bases, with 16 bases lying between them. Germline V CDR1 and CDR2: DFQATT, SNEGSKA (reference sequence). The CDR3 has 16 amino acids. The CDR3: CSAPDVRSAGANVLTF. CDR3 coding DNA: TGCAGTGCTCCCGACGTTAGGAGCGCTGGGGCCAACGTCCTGACTTTC.